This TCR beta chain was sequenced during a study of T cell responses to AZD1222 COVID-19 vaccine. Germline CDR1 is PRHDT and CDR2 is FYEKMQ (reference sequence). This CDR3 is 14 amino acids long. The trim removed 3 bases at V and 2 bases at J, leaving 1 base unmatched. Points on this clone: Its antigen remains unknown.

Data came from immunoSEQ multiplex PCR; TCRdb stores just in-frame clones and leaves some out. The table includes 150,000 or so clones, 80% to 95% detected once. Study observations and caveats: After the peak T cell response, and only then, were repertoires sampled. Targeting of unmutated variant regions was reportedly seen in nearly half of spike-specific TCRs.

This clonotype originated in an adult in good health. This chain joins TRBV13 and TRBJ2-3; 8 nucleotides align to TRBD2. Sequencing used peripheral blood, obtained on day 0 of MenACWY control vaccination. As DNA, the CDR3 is TGTGCCAGCAGCTTTGGACTAGCCACAGATACGCAGTATTTT. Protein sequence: CASSFGLATDTQYF. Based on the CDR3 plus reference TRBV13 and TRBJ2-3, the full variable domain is AAGVIQSPRHLIKEKRETATLKCYPIPRHDTVYWYQQGPGQDPQFLISFYEKMQSDKGSIPDRFSAQQFSDYHSELNMSSLELGDSALYFCASSFGLATDTQYFGPGTRLTVL.